These T cell receptor beta chains were read from a single sample in a study of metastatic and nonmetastatic thyroid tumors. Via MiXCR, TCRdb re-called the PCR reads. The sample includes just over 15,000 clones, nearly 35% seen only once; the top ten take more than 9.5%. Sequences were obtained from tumor tissue. The source of these receptors is a male donor with papillary thyroid cancer or a benign thyroid nodule (not recorded which). Some clones in this sample may be carry-over from other donors' samples. Both conserved end residues are part of each CDR3.

15,TRBV13,CASSLNSLGNTEAFF
15,TRBV18,CASSSSERTNTEAFF
14,TRBV20-1,CSANGGGDLYEQYF
16,TRBV11-3,CASRQPGTSGSYEQFF
15,TRBV27,CASSSTTGTQETQYF
14,TRBV19,CASSILGTGSPLHF
15,TRBV28,CASSLSAHTSTRQYF
13,TRBV11-2,CASSLGGQLKVFF
13,TRBV2,CASRAPPPHEQYF
15,TRBV6-4,CAISDSSGGAYEHFF
14,TRBV7-9,CASSLGISGNTIYF
15,TRBV30,CAWSVPTGSNTEAFF
14,TRBV6-4,CASSVQGDTGELFF
16,TRBV12-3/TRBV12-4,CASSSRDRSPNYGYTF
15,TRBV7-9,CASSTAREPTGELFF
13,TRBV20-1,CSAPVHETDKQYF
11,TRBV3-1,CASSQVHEQYF
15,TRBV20-1,CSARLVASGAYEQYF